Sequencing of this T cell receptor (beta chain) was carried out in a study of blood T cell repertoires in COVID-19. As for the study in general: The study drew acute and convalescent COVID-19 samples from the United States, Italy and Spain. In each case, the material was cDNA or gDNA derived from T cells, B-cell-depleted T cells, or PBMCs.

Germline V CDR1 and CDR2: KGHDR, SFDVKD. This CDR3 is built from 16 residues. V lost 3 bases to trimming and J lost 5 bases; unmatched junction nucleotides: 7. Enrollees, about 18 to 95 years old, lived in 24 US areas. Produced via immunoSEQ multiplex PCR; TCRdb's table is partial and in-frame only. The data contain roughly 320,000 clones, around 86% of them singletons. The sequence derives from a man aged 30-40 years who had recovered from COVID-19. Sequencing was done on a sample of PBMCs or T cells enriched from blood (not recorded which). V and J are TRBV24-1 and TRBJ1-3; 9 bases are shared with TRBD1. In nucleotides, the CDR3 is TGTGCCACCAGTGATCCGACAGGGGGGAACAGAAACACCATATATTTT. Amino acids: CATSDPTGGNRNTIYF.